This T cell receptor (beta chain) appears in the sequencing data of a study of spatial heterogeneity in lung cancer. The CDR3 contains 14 residues. The germline V and J ends were trimmed by 6 bases and 4 bases, with 15 bases remaining between them. Germline CDR1 reads MNHEY; CDR2 reads SVGEGT. TCRdb fed the 5' RACE reads into MiXCR, producing one record per CDR3 protein. This sample has about 39,000 distinct CDR3 sequences, with approximately 5.5% found just once. Regarding time point: sample taken at primary tumor resection. Tumor, nontumor lung or frozen PBMC supplied whole RNA that was sequenced unsorted. This clonotype was counted at least ten times.

Sample: PBMCs, taken at surgery. The sequence came from a male donor with early-stage non-small cell lung cancer. The rearrangement joins TRBV6-2 or TRBV6-3 to TRBJ1-1; no definite D call. The CDR3 nucleotides are TGTGCCAGCAGCCAAAGTTGGTTTACCACTGAAGCTTTCTTT. This sequence encodes CASSQSWFTTEAFF.